This TCR beta chain was observed in a study of blood T cell repertoires in COVID-19. Study processing details: Cell counts per sample came from amplifying reference gene primers. Data came from immunoSEQ multiplex PCR; TCRdb stores just in-frame clones and leaves some out. The V and J calls and clone size come from that table; D and trimming were worked out from the DNA. The table lists fewer than 85,000 clones, about four fifths of them singletons. Sequencing input: peripheral blood. This clonotype originated in an older woman with acute or convalescent COVID-19.

DNA of the CDR3: TGTGCCAGCAGCTTAGTACGGGACACCGGGGAGCTGTTTTTT. It translates to CASSLVRDTGELFF. The rearrangement uses TRBV11-3 and TRBJ2-2; D is unclear. This CDR3 comprises 14 residues. Germline CDR1 and CDR2: SGHNT and YENEEA. The V end was cut by 1 base, the J end by 3 bases, with 6 bases between.